These 12 T cell receptor beta chains share one sample of origin, sequenced in a study of blood T cells in healthy people across ages. With a J-beta primer mix and a sample-barcoded 5' primer, a second PCR ran about 7 to 11 cycles. TCRdb fed the 5' RACE reads into MiXCR, producing one record per CDR3 protein. There are some 940,000 distinct CDR3 sequences in the sample; around 29% occur only once, and about 10% lies in the top ten. Another study also made use of these data, one on T cells of mothers and their children.

The specimen sequenced was blood. These receptors were taken from a woman aged 40 to 55 in good health.

The rearrangement uses TRBV5-4 and TRBJ2-7; tentative D call: TRBD1 (6 bases). The CDR3 consists of 13 residues. Trimming removed 4 bases from V and 9 bases from J, with 17 bases in between. CDR1 is SGHNT and CDR2 is YYREEE in the germline V gene (reference sequence). The CDR3 sequence is CASSLTGSSRQYF. In DNA form, the CDR3 reads TGTGCCAGCAGCCTGACAGGTTCTTCACGGCAGTACTTC.

The rearrangement uses TRBV13 and TRBJ2-7; D perhaps matches TRBD2 (7 bases). Germline values: CDR1 PRHDT, CDR2 FYEKMQ (reference sequence). The CDR3 has 14 residues. V shed 10 bases and J shed 2 bases, with 18 bases lying between them. As DNA, the CDR3 is TGTGCCACCAATGCGGGGGCCAACCCCTACGAGCAGTACTTC. Translation gives CATNAGANPYEQYF.

The chain couples TRBV25-1 to TRBJ2-1, with 8 bases matching TRBD1. V lost 8 bases and J lost 5; bases outside the gene matches: 8. The CDR3 is made up of 14 amino acids. In germline, CDR1 is MGHDK, CDR2 SYGVNS. The CDR3 DNA reads as TGTGCCAGCGGAAGGACAGGGTCCGACAATGAGCAGTTCTTC. Translation gives CASGRTGSDNEQFF.

With respect to this clonotype: It may be a read error: a sequence one base away is much more abundant. This sequence joins TRBV12-3 or TRBV12-4 and TRBJ2-1; TRBD2 aligns across 8 bases. The ends lost 5 bases at V and 7 bases at J; junction bases unmatched: 7. The CDR3 loop spans 14 amino acids. CDR3 amino acids: CASSRGGGPNEQFF. The CDR3 DNA reads TGTGCCAGCAGTCGGGGCGGGGGGCCAAATGAGCAGTTCTTC.

The rearrangement joins TRBV15 to TRBJ1-2, with D possibly matching TRBD1 (6 bases). This CDR3 is built from 15 residues. CDR1 LNHNV and CDR2 YYDKDF come from the germline V gene (reference sequence). The V end lost 5 bases, the J end lost 5 bases, and 18 bases lay between the germline ends. CDR3 DNA sequence: TGTGCCACCAGCCTACGTCCCGGGACATATTATGGCTACACCTTC. Protein product: CATSLRPGTYYGYTF.

This clonotype was counted between two and nine times. V is TRBV3-1 and J is TRBJ1-1; TRBD1 might be the D (6 bases). The germline V gene encodes CDR1 LGHDT and CDR2 YNNKEL (reference sequence). The CDR3 sequence is 16 residues long. V was clipped by 5 bases and J by 4 bases, with 20 bases between them. CDR3 sequence: CASSYAVGRGGTEAFF. The CDR3 bases are TGTGCCAGCAGCTACGCTGTGGGCAGGGGCGGCACTGAAGCTTTCTTT.

The chain combines TRBV11-3 with TRBJ2-7, with D maybe TRBD1 (5 bases). Between the trimmed V and J ends, which lost 5 bases and 7 bases, there was a span of 15 bases. Per germline, CDR1 SGHNT and CDR2 YENEEA. The CDR3 is 13 amino acids. The CDR3 spells CASSQDTCNEQYF. Here the CDR3 DNA reads TGTGCCAGCAGCCAGGACACATGCAATGAGCAGTACTTC.

The genes are TRBV29-1 and TRBJ1-1; perhaps TRBD1 as D (5 bases). The CDR3 spans 14 residues. Germline V gives CDR1 SQVTM, CDR2 ANQGSEA. V shed 6 bases and J shed 4 bases, with 18 bases lying between them. CDR3 coding DNA: TGCAGCGTATGGGGGACGGGGGAGATCACTGAAGCTTTCTTT. Translated: CSVWGTGEITEAFF.

The chain links TRBV10-3 to TRBJ2-3; a weak D match, TRBD2 (5 bases). The CDR3 length is 13 residues. Germline V gene sequence: CDR1 ENHRY, CDR2 SYGVKD. V lost 3 bases to trimming and J lost 6 bases, with 10 bases between them. For the CDR3, the DNA is TGTGCCATCAGTGAATCGGGGTCGGATACGCAGTATTTT. It translates to CAISESGSDTQYF.

The genes are TRBV2 and TRBJ1-2; TRBD1 aligns across 10 bases. The CDR3 covers 15 residues. The V gene's germline CDR1 is SNHLY and CDR2 FYNNEI. Germline trimming cut 5 bases from V and 6 bases from J; bases unmatched to any gene: 9. The CDR3 protein is CASSPRQGAFNGYTF. Written as DNA, the CDR3 is TGTGCCAGCAGTCCCCGACAGGGGGCTTTCAATGGCTACACCTTC.

This clonotype has a handful of counts. V usage is TRBV2 and J usage is TRBJ2-1; 10 nucleotides agree with TRBD2. The CDR3 loop spans 14 amino acids. J gave up 1 base and V 10 bases, and 4 bases lay outside the gene matches. In germline, CDR1 is SNHLY, CDR2 FYNNEI. CDR3 amino acids: CAMSGGASYNEQFF. The CDR3 coding sequence is TGTGCCATGAGCGGGGGGGCATCCTACAATGAGCAGTTCTTC.

This clonotype came up many times. The chain couples TRBV7-2 to TRBJ2-5; 9 bases match TRBD1. Germline V CDR1 and CDR2: SGHTA, FQGNSA. The CDR3 totals 13 residues. Trimming at V came to 4 bases and at J to 4 bases, leaving 1 base not matched to a gene. The CDR3 sequence: CASSSGQGETQYF. The CDR3 region has the DNA TGTGCCAGCAGCTCGGGACAGGGAGAGACCCAGTACTTC.